Listed below are T cell receptor beta chains from one sample, sequenced in a study of a mutant IDH1 vaccine in newly diagnosed glioma. Their recognized antigens are unknown. Assay used: immunoSEQ multiplex PCR; TCRdb lists only in-frame clones, some missing. Of just under 80,000 clones detected, roughly nine tenths appear once; the ten largest clones hold under 0.6%. Sequencing used PBMCs, obtained from a glioma patient whose treatment included an IDH1 peptide vaccine. All receptors come from a woman aged 50 to 60 with glioma. Each CDR3 is given with its conserved first and last residue. D genes are given only for firm matches. Size is omitted from some rows. Given values are once, few, many or a class for expanded clones.

D,J,V,size,CDR3,DNA
-,TRBJ2-7,TRBV10-3,-,CAITRGPSYEQYF,TGTGCCATCACGCGAGGGCCATCCTACGAGCAGTACTTC
TRBD1,TRBJ2-5,TRBV9,once,CASSGQGAGETQYF,TGTGCCAGCAGCGGACAGGGGGCTGGGGAGACCCAGTACTTC
TRBD1,TRBJ1-2,TRBV5-4,-,CASSLYAGTGGYGYTF,TGTGCCAGCAGTCTATACGCCGGGACAGGGGGCTATGGCTACACCTTC
-,TRBJ2-3,TRBV6-1,-,CASTRGHLETDTQYF,TGTGCCAGCACCCGGGGACACCTAGAGACAGATACGCAGTATTTT
-,TRBJ2-3,TRBV4-1,-,CASSQAQVGADTQYF,TGCGCCAGCAGCCAAGCACAGGTGGGAGCAGATACGCAGTATTTT
TRBD2,TRBJ2-7,TRBV6-6,-,CASSPGGGSYEQYF,TGTGCCAGCAGCCCGGGAGGCGGGAGCTACGAGCAGTACTTC
-,TRBJ1-2,TRBV6-5,-,CASSYSGLAYGYTF,TGTGCCAGCAGTTACTCAGGGTTAGCCTATGGCTACACCTTC
-,TRBJ2-5,TRBV7-9,-,CASSPRGGGETQYF,TGTGCCAGCAGCCCGAGGGGTGGTGGGGAGACCCAGTACTTC
-,TRBJ1-1,TRBV5-1,-,CASSMLFENTEAFF,TGCGCCAGCAGCATGCTCTTCGAGAACACTGAAGCTTTCTTT
-,TRBJ1-4,TRBV7-9,-,CASSLARGQVEKLFF,TGTGCCAGCAGCTTAGCGCGGGGGCAGGTCGAAAAACTGTTTTTT
-,TRBJ1-5,TRBV12-5,-,CASGLVLRLAGDNNQPQHF,TGTGCTAGTGGTTTGGTACTGAGGCTGGCAGGGGACAACAATCAGCCCCAGCATTTT
-,TRBJ2-1,TRBV4-1,few,CASSQDSSSYNEQFF,TGCGCCAGCAGCCAGGACAGCAGCTCCTACAATGAGCAGTTCTTC
-,TRBJ2-3,TRBV5-6,-,CASSLYGPEDTQYF,TGTGCCAGCAGCTTGTATGGGCCGGAAGATACGCAGTATTTT
TRBD2,TRBJ2-3,TRBV4-2,-,CASSQGSSGARGTQYF,TGTGCCAGCAGCCAAGGATCTAGCGGGGCAAGGGGTACGCAGTATTTT
-,TRBJ2-1,TRBV7-2,-,CASSSGNEQFF,TGTGCCAGCAGCTCCGGTAATGAGCAGTTCTTC